This T cell receptor beta chain was retrieved from a study of T-cell reconstitution after alpha-beta-depleted transplantation in children. Trimming stripped 7 bases from V and 0 bases from J, with 10 bases between. The CDR3 contains 14 residues. This clonotype has a count of ten or more. Unique molecular identifiers were built into the TCRbeta library. TCRdb redid the calling of the PCR reads with MiXCR, one entry per CDR3 protein. The table has 490,000 or so distinct CDR3 sequences, about an eighth seen once; the top ten hold under 7%. Sequencing used PBMCs from the stem cell graft donor, obtained from the stem cell graft. The source of this sequence is a human donor who donated a stem cell graft to a child with combined immunodeficiency. The chain has TRBV12-3 or TRBV12-4 and TRBJ1-5; D is undetermined. DNA of the CDR3: TGTGCCAGCAAGGATCAAGATAGCAATCAGCCCCAGCATTTT. Amino acid sequence: CASKDQDSNQPQHF.